This T cell receptor beta chain derives from a study of early T cells in non-severe SARS-CoV-2 infection. Each CDR3 protein is one row after TCRdb ran MiXCR on the 5' RACE reads. In the table there are roughly 64,000 distinct CDR3 sequences, about 10% of which are singletons. There are many counts of this clonotype. CDR1 MGHRA and CDR2 YSYEKL come from the germline V gene. This CDR3 is built from 18 residues. V dropped 1 base and J dropped 4 bases, with 22 bases sitting between them. This sequence joins TRBV4-1 and TRBJ1-2; D is possibly TRBD1 (5 bases). The source of this sequence is an adult who was a healthcare worker with PCR-confirmed SARS-CoV-2 infection or an uninfected control (not recorded which). The sequenced sample was whole blood, obtained at baseline. In DNA form, the CDR3 reads TGCGCCAGCAGCCAAGGTAGCCCTTACCAAGGGACGGTCTATGGCTACACCTTC. It yields the protein CASSQGSPYQGTVYGYTF.